This T cell receptor beta chain appears in the sequencing data of a study of PD-1 blockade in classical Hodgkin lymphoma (dated by TCRdb to the early 2020s). For the study in its entirety: Nivolumab dosing was 3 mg/kg intravenously every 2 weeks, continuing until either disease progression or unacceptable toxicity. The study used CyTOF and TCR beta sequencing to define a peripheral blood immune signature of response to PD-1 blockade in classical Hodgkin lymphoma.

The Qiagen DNeasy kit was used to extract genomic DNA from unsorted PBMCs and from the negatively selected CD4+ and CD8+ fractions. Amplification of TCR beta CDR3 regions was done by immunoSEQ multiplex PCR with primers that anneal to V and J segments. Amplification bias was minimized using a synthetic immune receptor repertoire, and residual bias was removed computationally after sequencing. As for how the authors treated the data: Repertoire diversity was quantified as the Shannon entropy index using custom Python scripts. Unsorted, CD4+ and CD8+ repertoires were examined separately, except in combined analyses, for which CD4+ and CD8+ sequences were merged in silico. Clonal expansion was defined as a frequency increase of at least 2-fold after treatment compared with C1D1, and clones undetected at baseline were assigned a pseudocount of 0.5. Singleton clones were defined as clones with 0 or 1 copy at C1D1, and non-singleton clones were defined as clones with 2 or more copies. Clones expanded in unsorted samples were annotated as CD4+, CD8+ or unknown by matching protein sequences in sorted samples from the same patient. Diversity changes from C1D1 to C4D1 were tested in paired samples using Wilcoxon tests. TCRdb re-hosts the immuneACCESS table, in-frame sequences only. Its copies lack some clones; in the studies checked, an unresolved V gene accounts for under half of them, and the cause for the rest is not known. From that table come the V and J calls and clone size; the DNA was used to work out D and trimming. The sample records approximately 52,000 clones, around 67% of which are singletons. Jointly, the top ten make up roughly 15% of the sample.

As encoded in the germline V gene (reference sequence), CDR1 is GTSNPN while CDR2 is SVGIG. Including the terminal cysteine and phenylalanine, the CDR3 comprises 15 residues. Left in the record is the CDR3 DNA by itself, 45 bases read in frame from the first base. A distance of 17 bases separates the germline ends of V and J, which lose 4 bases and 2 bases respectively. In the paper's terms, the time point label means: cycle 2 day 1 (C2D1) of nivolumab. Every trial patient had relapsed after autologous stem cell transplantation, and cohorts A, B and C differed in prior brentuximab vedotin exposure. The trial cohort comprised fewer than 65 patients with relapsed/refractory classical Hodgkin lymphoma whose best overall responses were complete response, partial response or progressive disease. In the multi-cohort phase II CheckMate 205 trial, trial patients received single-agent nivolumab. An independent review committee assessed best overall response using the 2007 International Working Group response criteria. Trial PBMCs were obtained immediately prior to nivolumab initiation (C1D1) and on therapy at cycle 2 day 1 and cycle 4 day 1. After peripheral blood was drawn into 8 mL Vacutainer Cell Preparation Tubes, PBMCs were isolated by centrifugation and then cryopreserved.

What the study reported, not specific to this receptor: The study covered only a single clinical trial cohort, and the causes of the repertoire differences, possibly disease activity or prior therapy, were still not defined. Lower diversity was observed in patients in whom nivolumab was started less than 1 year after ASCT, and these patients were excluded from later analyses so that confounding by immune reconstitution would be avoided. Among trial patients, those achieving complete response had baseline diversity similar to that of newly diagnosed patients, while diversity was significantly lower in partial responders and progressors. Baseline TCR diversity was reported to be lower in newly diagnosed patients than in healthy donors, and even lower in relapsed/refractory patients. By C4D1, a significant rise was seen in CD4+ TCR diversity but not in CD8+ TCR diversity (p=0.0027 vs p=0.16), and the rise was most apparent among complete responders (p=0.02).

Regarding this clone: What this receptor recognizes is not known. Base qualities are not at hand, and no much larger clone is one base apart.

The receptor was derived from a human donor with classical Hodgkin lymphoma. The receptor chain draws on TRBV30 and TRBJ1-2; perhaps TRBD1 is the D gene, with 5 bases matching. The input for sequencing was peripheral blood mononuclear cells (PBMCs), taken before the second cycle of nivolumab. The sequenced DNA is TGTGCCTGGACCAACACCTTTGGGGGAAACTATGGCTACACCTTC. Its product reads: CAWTNTFGGNYGYTF.